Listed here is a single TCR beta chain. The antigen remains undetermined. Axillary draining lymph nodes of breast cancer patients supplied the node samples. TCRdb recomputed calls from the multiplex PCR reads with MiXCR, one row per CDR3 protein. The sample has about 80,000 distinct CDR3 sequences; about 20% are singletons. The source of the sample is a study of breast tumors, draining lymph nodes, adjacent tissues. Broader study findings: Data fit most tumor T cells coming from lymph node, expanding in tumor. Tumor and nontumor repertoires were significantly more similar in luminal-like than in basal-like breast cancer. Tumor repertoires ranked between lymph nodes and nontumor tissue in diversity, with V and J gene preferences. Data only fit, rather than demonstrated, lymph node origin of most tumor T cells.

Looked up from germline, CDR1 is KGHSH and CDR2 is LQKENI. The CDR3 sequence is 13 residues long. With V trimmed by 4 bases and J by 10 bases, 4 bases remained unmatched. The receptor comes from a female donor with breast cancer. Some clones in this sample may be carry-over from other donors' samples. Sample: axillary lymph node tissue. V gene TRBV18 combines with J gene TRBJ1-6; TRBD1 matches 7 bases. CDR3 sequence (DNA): TGTGCCAGCTCACAGGGGGCAGGATCACCCCTCCACTTT. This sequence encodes CASSQGAGSPLHF. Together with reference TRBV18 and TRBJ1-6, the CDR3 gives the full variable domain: NAGVMQNPRHLVRRRGQEARLRCSPMKGHSHVYWYRQLPEEGLKFMVYLQKENIIDESGMPKERFSAEFPKEGPSILRIQQVVRGDSAAYFCASSQGAGSPLHFGNGTRLTVT.